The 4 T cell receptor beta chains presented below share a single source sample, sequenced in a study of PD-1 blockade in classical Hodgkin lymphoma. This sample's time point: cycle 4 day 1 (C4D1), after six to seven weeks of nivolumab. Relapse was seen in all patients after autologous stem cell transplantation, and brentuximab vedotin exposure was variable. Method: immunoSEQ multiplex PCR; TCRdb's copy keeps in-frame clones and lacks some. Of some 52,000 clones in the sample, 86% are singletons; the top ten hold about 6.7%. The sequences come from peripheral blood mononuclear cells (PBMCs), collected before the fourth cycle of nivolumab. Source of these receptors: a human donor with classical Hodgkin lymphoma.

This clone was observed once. The CDR3 spells CASSEQGPFVGELFF. In DNA, the CDR3 is TGTGCCAGCAGTGAGCAAGGCCCCTTCGTCGGGGAGCTGTTTTTT. The chain has TRBV2 and TRBJ2-2; D remains ambiguous. Trimming cost V 3 bases and J 7 bases, with 15 bases left between them. This CDR3 region has 15 residues. Germline loops: CDR1 SNHLY, CDR2 FYNNEI.

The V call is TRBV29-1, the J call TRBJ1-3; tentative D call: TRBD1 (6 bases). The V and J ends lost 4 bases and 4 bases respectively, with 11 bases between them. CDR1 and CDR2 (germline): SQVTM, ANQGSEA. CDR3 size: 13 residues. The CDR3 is CSVGQGKGNTIYF. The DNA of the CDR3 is TGCAGCGTTGGCCAGGGGAAAGGAAACACCATATATTTT. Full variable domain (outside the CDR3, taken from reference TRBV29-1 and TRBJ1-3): SAVISQKPSRDICQRGTSLTIQCQVDSQVTMMFWYRQQPGQSLTLIATANQGSEATYESGFVIDKFPISRPNLTFSTLTVSNMSPEDSSIYLCSVGQGKGNTIYFGEGSWLTVV.

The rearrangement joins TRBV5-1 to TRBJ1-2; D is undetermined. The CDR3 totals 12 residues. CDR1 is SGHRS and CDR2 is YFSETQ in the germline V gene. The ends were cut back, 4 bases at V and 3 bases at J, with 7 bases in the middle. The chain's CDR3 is CASSVADYGYTF. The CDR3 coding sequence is TGCGCCAGCAGCGTCGCCGACTATGGCTACACCTTC.

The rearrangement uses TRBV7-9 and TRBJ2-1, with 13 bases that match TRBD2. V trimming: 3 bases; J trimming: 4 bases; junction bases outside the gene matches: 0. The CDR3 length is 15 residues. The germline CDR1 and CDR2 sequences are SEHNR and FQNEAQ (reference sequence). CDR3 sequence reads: CASSLGLAGYNEQFF. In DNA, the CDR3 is TGTGCCAGCAGCTTGGGACTAGCGGGGTACAATGAGCAGTTCTTC.